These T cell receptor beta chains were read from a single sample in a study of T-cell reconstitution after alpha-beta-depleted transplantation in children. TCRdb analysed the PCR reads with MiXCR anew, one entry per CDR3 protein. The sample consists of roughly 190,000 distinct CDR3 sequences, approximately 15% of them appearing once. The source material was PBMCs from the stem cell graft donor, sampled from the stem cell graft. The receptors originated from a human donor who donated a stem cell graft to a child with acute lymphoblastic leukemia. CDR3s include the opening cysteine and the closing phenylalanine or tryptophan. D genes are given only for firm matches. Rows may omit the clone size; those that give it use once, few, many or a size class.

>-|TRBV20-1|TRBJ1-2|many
CSARLTQGAYGYTF
TGCAGTGCTAGACTCACCCAGGGAGCGTATGGCTACACCTTC
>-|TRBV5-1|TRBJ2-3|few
CASSLGGAGDVTDTQYF
TGCGCCAGCAGCCTGGGGGGCGCGGGAGATGTTACAGATACGCAGTATTTT
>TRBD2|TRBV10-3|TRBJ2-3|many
CAISLAGNPSETDTQYF
TGTGCCATCAGCCTAGCGGGAAACCCCTCCGAGACAGATACGCAGTATTTT
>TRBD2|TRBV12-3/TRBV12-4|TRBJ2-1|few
CASSLRGLAEGNEQFF
TGTGCCAGCAGTTTACGGGGACTAGCGGAGGGGAATGAGCAGTTCTTC
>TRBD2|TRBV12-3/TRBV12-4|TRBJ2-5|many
CASSPTSGRPLETQYF
TGTGCCAGCAGTCCGACTAGCGGGAGGCCCCTAGAGACCCAGTACTTC
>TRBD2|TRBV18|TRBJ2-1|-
CASSPRTTSGTNVNEQFF
TGTGCCAGCTCACCACGGACTACTAGCGGGACGAACGTTAATGAGCAGTTCTTC
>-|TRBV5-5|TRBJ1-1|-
CASRTMSGVNTEAFF
TGTGCCAGCAGGACGATGTCAGGGGTGAACACTGAAGCTTTCTTT
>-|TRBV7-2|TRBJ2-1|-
CASSLLHGDEQFF
TGTGCCAGCAGCCTTTTACACGGAGACGAGCAGTTCTTC
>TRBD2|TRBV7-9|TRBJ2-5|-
CASSLASGTSHETQYF
TGTGCCAGCAGCTTAGCCTCCGGGACTAGCCATGAGACCCAGTACTTC
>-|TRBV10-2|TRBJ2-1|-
CASSESRDHSYNEQFF
TGCGCCAGCAGTGAGTCTAGGGACCACTCCTACAATGAGCAGTTCTTC
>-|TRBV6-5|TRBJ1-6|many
CASFEGVRSPLHF
TGTGCCAGCTTCGAAGGGGTTCGGTCACCCCTCCACTTT